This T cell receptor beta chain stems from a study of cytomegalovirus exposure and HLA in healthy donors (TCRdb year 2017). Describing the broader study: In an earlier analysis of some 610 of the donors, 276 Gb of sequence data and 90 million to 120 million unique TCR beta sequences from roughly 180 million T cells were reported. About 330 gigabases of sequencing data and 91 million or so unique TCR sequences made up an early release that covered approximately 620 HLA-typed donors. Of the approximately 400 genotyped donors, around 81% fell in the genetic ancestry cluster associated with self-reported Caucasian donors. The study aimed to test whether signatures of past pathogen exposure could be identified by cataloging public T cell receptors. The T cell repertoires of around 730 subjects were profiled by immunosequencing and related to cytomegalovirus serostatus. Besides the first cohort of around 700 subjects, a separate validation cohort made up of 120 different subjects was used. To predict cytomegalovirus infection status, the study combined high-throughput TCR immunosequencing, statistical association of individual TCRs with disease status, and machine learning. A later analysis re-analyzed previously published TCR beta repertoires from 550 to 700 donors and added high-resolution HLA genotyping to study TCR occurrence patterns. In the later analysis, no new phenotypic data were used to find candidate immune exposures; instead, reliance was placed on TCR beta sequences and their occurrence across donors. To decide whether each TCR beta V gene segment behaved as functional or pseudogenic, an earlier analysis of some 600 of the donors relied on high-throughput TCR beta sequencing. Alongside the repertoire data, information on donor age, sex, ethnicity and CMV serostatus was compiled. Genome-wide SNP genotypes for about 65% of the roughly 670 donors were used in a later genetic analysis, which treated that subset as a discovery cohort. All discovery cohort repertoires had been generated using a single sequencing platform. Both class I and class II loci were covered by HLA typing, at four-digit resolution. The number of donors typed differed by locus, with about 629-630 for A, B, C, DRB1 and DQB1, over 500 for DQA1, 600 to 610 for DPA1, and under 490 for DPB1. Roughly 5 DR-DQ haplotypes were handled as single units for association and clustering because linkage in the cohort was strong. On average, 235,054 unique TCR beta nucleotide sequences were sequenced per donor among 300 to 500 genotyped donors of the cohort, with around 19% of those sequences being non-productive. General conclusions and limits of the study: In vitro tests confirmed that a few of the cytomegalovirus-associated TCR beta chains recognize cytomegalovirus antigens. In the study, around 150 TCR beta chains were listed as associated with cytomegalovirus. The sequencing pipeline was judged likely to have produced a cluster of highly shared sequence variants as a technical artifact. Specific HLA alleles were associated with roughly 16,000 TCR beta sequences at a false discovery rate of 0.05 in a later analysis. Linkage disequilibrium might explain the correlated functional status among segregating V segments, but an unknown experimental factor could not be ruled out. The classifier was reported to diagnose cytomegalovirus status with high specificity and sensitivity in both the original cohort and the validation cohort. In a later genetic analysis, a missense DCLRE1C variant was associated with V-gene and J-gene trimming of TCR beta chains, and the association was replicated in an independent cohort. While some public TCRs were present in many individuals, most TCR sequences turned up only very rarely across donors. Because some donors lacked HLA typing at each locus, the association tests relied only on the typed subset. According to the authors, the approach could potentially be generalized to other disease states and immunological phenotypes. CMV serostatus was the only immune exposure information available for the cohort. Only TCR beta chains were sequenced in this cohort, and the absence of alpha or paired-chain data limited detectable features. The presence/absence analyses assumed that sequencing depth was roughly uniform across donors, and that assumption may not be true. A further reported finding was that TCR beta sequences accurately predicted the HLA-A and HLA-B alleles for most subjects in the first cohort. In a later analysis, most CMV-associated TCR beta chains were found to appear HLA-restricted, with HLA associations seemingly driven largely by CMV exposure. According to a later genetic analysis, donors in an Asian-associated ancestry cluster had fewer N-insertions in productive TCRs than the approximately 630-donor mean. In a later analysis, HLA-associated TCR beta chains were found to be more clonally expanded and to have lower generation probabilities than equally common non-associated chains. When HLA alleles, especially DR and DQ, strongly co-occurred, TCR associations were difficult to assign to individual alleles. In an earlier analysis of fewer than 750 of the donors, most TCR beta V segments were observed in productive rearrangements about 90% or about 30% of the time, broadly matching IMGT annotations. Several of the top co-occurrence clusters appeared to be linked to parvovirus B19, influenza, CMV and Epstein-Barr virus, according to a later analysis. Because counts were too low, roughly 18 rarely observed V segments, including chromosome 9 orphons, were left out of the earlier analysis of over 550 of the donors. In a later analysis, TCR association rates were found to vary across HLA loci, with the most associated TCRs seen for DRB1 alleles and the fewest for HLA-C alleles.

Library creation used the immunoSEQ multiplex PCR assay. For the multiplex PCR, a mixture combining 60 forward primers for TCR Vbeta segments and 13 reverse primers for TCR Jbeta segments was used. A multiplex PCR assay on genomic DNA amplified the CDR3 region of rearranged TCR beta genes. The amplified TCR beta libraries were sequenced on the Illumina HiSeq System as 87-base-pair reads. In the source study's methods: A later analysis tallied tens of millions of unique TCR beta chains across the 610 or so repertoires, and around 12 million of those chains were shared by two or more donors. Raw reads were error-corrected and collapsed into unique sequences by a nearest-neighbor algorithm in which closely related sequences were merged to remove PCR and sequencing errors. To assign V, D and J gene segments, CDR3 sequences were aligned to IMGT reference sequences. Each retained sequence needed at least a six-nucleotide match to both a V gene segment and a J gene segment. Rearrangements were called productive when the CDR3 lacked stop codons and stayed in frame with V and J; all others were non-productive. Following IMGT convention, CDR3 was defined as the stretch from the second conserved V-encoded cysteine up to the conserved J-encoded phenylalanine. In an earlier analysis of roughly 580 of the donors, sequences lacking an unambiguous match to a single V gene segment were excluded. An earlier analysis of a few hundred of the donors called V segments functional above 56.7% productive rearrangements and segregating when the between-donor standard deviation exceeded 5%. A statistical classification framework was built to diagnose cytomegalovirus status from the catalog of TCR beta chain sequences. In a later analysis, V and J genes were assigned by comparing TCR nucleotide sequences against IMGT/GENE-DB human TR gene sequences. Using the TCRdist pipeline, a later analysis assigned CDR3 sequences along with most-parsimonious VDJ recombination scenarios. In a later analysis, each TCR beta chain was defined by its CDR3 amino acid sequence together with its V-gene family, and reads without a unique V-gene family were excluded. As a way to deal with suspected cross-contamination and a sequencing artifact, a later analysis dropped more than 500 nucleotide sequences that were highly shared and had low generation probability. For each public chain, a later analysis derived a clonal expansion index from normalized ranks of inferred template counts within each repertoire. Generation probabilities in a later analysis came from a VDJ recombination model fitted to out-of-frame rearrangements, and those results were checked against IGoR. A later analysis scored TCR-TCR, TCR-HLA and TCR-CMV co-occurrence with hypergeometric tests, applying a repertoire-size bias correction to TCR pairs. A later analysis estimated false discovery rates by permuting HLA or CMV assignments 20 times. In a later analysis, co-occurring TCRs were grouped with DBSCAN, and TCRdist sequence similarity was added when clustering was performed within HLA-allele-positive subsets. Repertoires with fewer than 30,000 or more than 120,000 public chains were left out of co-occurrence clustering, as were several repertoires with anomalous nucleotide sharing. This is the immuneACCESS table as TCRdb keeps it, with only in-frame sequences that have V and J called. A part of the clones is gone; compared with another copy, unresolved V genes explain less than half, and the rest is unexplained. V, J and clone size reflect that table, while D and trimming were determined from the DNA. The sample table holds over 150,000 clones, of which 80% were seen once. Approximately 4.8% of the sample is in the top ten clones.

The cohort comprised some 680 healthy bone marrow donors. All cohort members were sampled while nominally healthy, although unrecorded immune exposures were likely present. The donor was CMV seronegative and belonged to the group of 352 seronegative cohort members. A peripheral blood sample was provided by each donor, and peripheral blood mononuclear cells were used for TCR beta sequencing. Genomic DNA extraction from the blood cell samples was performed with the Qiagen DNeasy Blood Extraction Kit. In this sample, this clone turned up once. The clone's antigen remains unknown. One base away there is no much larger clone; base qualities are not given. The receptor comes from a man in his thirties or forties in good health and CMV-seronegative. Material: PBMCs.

The nucleotides are TGTGCCAGCAGCCCCTCCAGGGGAAGTGCAGATACGCAGTATTTT. This is translated as CASSPSRGSADTQYF. The chain is made from TRBV13 and TRBJ2-3; the D gene is perhaps TRBD1, on 6 matching bases. V loses 5 bases, J loses 4 bases, and the germline ends lie 16 bases apart. CDR1 is given as PRHDT and CDR2 as FYEKMQ, both from the germline V gene (reference sequence). From cysteine to phenylalanine, the CDR3 is 15 amino acids long. The entry retains the CDR3 DNA only, 45 bases that are in frame from base 1.